The 16 T cell receptor beta chains below all came from one sample that was sequenced in a study of CD8 T cells in Susac syndrome. After extraction with the RNeasy kit, roughly 0.5 to 1 ug of the RNA was reverse transcribed using random hexamers. TCRdb analysed the immunoSEQ multiplex PCR reads with MiXCR anew, one entry per CDR3 protein. The sample has 120,000 to 150,000 distinct CDR3 sequences, around 94% seen once. Source material: CD4+ T cells from PBMCs. These receptors came from a human donor in good health.

Remarks on this clonotype: At one boundary the junction diverges from the germline segment, which might be a read error. V usage is TRBV6-1 and J usage is TRBJ1-1, with TRBD1 matching 7 bases. The CDR3 has 14 residues. Germline CDR1 and CDR2: MNHNS and SASEGT. CDR3 nucleotides: TGTGCCGGCAGTGCGACAGGGCTGAACACTGAAGCTTTCTTT. Its protein product is CAGSATGLNTEAFF.

V and J are TRBV18 and TRBJ2-7, with 10 bases that match TRBD1. The germline CDR1 and CDR2 sequences are KGHSH and LQKENI. J gave up 2 bases and V 3 bases, and 7 bases lay outside the gene matches. CDR3 length: 16 residues. The CDR3 DNA follows: TGTGCCAGCTCACCGTTCACCGGGACAGGGGCCTACGAGCAGTACTTC. Its protein is CASSPFTGTGAYEQYF.

The V gene is TRBV29-1, the J gene TRBJ1-2; D is undetermined. The CDR3 extends over 12 amino acids. Trimming stripped 2 bases from V and 6 bases from J, with 10 bases between. The germline V gene encodes CDR1 SQVTM and CDR2 ANQGSEA. CDR3 sequence reads: CSVERFADGYTF. CDR3 sequence (DNA): TGCAGCGTTGAAAGGTTTGCTGATGGCTACACCTTC.

The CDR3 sequence is CASSLAAWLSTEAFF. The CDR3 nucleotides are TGTGCCAGCAGTTTAGCGGCATGGTTAAGCACTGAAGCTTTCTTT. V gene TRBV12-3 or TRBV12-4 combines with J gene TRBJ1-1; no reliable D call. V dropped 0 bases and J dropped 4 bases, with 12 bases sitting between them. This CDR3 is 15 amino acids long.

J is TRBJ2-2 and V is TRBV19; 7 bases are shared with TRBD2. The CDR3 contains 15 residues. In germline, CDR1 is LNHDA, CDR2 SQIVND (reference sequence). With 6 bases clipped from V and 3 bases from J, the junction kept 7 bases outside the gene matches. CDR3 protein: CASSERAGYTGELFF. DNA of the CDR3: TGTGCCAGTAGCGAGAGAGCGGGATACACCGGGGAGCTGTTTTTT.

This clonotype was detected once. The rearrangement joins TRBV15 to TRBJ1-1, with unresolved D. Germline V CDR1 and CDR2: LNHNV, YYDKDF (reference sequence). Deletions cut 0 bases from V and 0 bases from J, with 8 bases between. The CDR3 covers 15 residues. CDR3 amino acids: CATSRDPPVNTEAFF. CDR3 DNA sequence: TGTGCCACCAGCAGAGATCCCCCGGTGAACACTGAAGCTTTCTTT.

V usage is TRBV19 and J usage is TRBJ1-1; D not resolved. The germline V and J ends were trimmed by 4 bases and 6 bases, with 15 bases remaining between them. The CDR3 extends over 14 amino acids. Germline V gives CDR1 LNHDA, CDR2 SQIVND (reference sequence). The CDR3 DNA sequence: TGTGCCAGTAGTAAACGACTGGAGGGCCCTGAAGCTTTCTTT. Residues: CASSKRLEGPEAFF.

V usage is TRBV4-2 and J usage is TRBJ1-1, with D uncertain. V dropped 0 bases and J dropped 4 bases, with 12 bases sitting between them. The CDR3 extends over 15 amino acids. CDR1 and CDR2 (germline): LGHNA, YNFKEQ. This CDR3 is CASSQDWGGGTEAFF. In DNA, the CDR3 is TGTGCCAGCAGCCAAGATTGGGGAGGAGGCACTGAAGCTTTCTTT.

This clonotype was recorded only once. The CDR3 bases are TGTGCCAGCAGCGATGGACTAGCGGGAGGAAAGCAGTACTTC. Amino acids: CASSDGLAGGKQYF. The chain employs TRBV5-4 and TRBJ2-7; TRBD2 matches at 14 bases. The germline CDR1 and CDR2 sequences are SGHNT and YYREEE (reference sequence). There are 14 residues in the CDR3. Trimming at V came to 4 bases and at J to 8 bases, leaving 5 bases not matched to a gene.

The rearrangement joins TRBV5-8 to TRBJ2-3, with 8 bases identical to TRBD1. V gave up 6 bases and J gave up 3 bases; unmatched junction bases: 6. Germline lookup yields CDR1 SGHTS and CDR2 YDEGEE. This CDR3 contains 14 residues. DNA for the CDR3: TGTGCCAGCATGTCAGGGGGCCGAACAGATACGCAGTATTTT. Translation: CASMSGGRTDTQYF. Together with reference TRBV5-8 and TRBJ2-3, the CDR3 gives the full variable domain: EAGVTQSPTHLIKTRGQQATLRCSPISGHTSVYWYQQALGLGLQFLLWYDEGEERNRGNFPPRFSGRQFPNYSSELNVNALELEDSALYLCASMSGGRTDTQYFGPGTRLTVL.

In its sample, this clonotype was seen once. V and J are TRBV24-1 and TRBJ2-5; no firm D call. V lost 4 bases to trimming and J lost 5 bases, with 10 bases between them. This CDR3 has 13 residues. The V gene's germline CDR1 is KGHDR and CDR2 SFDVKD. The CDR3 nucleotides are TGTGCCACCAGTGAGGCTGGCGTTGAGACCCAGTACTTC. It specifies CATSEAGVETQYF.

The gene calls are TRBV10-3 and TRBJ1-2, with 8 bases fitting TRBD1. The CDR3 runs to 14 residues. CDR1 and CDR2 from the germline V gene are ENHRY and SYGVKD. The V and J ends lost 6 bases and 4 bases, in that order; junction bases with no gene match: 7. CDR3 residues: CAIRDQGAGYGYTF. DNA for the CDR3: TGTGCCATCAGGGACCAGGGGGCCGGCTATGGCTACACCTTC.

This rearrangement joins TRBV20-1 to TRBJ2-7; D unclear. The CDR3 has 14 residues. V was cut by 3 bases and J by 5 bases, with 17 bases left in between. CDR1 is DFQATT and CDR2 is SNEGSKA in the germline V gene (reference sequence). CDR3 bases: TGCAGTGCTAGTTCTCGCAGGTTCTTCGACGAGCAGTACTTC. Translating it yields CSASSRRFFDEQYF.

The chain links TRBV20-1 to TRBJ2-3; D is uncertain. CDR1 and CDR2 from the germline V gene are DFQATT and SNEGSKA (reference sequence). The CDR3 extends over 12 amino acids. The V and J ends lost 5 bases and 2 bases respectively, with 8 bases between them. As DNA, the CDR3 is TGCAGTGCTGGCCAGAACACAGATACGCAGTATTTT. Translated, it gives CSAGQNTDTQYF.

The CDR3 DNA is TGCAGTGCTAGATTGGGTGGGGTTTATGAGCAGTTCTTC. Translating it yields CSARLGGVYEQFF. The chain carries TRBV20-1 and TRBJ2-1; D uncertain. Germline CDR1 reads DFQATT; CDR2 reads SNEGSKA (reference sequence). CDR3 length: 13 amino acids. With 2 bases removed from V and 8 bases from J, the gap between germline ends came to 13 bases.

This clonotype was observed a single time. Written as DNA, the CDR3 is TGTGCCAGCAGCTCAGGAGCGGGAGGAGGAAACGAGCAGTACTTC. Translated, it gives CASSSGAGGGNEQYF. The chain carries TRBV11-1 and TRBJ2-7; 9 bases match TRBD2. Germline CDR1 is SGHAT and CDR2 is FQDESV (reference sequence). The CDR3 extends over 15 amino acids. The J segment lost 5 bases and the V segment lost 4 bases, leaving 9 bases of the junction unmatched.